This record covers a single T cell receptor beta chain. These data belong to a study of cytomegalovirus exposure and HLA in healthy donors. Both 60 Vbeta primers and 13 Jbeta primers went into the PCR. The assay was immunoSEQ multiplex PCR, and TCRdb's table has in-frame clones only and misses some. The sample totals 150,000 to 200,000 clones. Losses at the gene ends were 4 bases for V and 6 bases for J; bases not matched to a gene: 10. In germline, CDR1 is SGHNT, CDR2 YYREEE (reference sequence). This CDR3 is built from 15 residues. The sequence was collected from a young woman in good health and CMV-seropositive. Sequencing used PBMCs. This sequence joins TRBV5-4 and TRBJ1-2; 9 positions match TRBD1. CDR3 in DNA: TGTGCCAGCAGCGAACTACCGGGACAGGGACATGGCTACACCTTC. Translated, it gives CASSELPGQGHGYTF.